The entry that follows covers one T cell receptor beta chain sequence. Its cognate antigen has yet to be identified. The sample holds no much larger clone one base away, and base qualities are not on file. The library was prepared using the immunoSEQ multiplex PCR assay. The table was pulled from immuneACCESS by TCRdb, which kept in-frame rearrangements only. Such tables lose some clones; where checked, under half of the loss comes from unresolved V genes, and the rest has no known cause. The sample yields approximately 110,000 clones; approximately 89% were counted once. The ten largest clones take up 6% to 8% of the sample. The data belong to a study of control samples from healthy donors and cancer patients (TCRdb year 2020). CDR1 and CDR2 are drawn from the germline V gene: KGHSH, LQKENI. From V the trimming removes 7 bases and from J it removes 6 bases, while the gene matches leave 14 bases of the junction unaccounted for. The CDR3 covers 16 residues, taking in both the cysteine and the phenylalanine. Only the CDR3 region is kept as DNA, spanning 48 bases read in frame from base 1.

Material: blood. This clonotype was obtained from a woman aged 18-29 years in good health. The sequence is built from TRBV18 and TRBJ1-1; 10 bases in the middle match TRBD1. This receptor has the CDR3 CASLGGQGIRTAEAFF. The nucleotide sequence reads TGTGCCAGCTTAGGGGGACAGGGGATTCGGACCGCTGAAGCTTTCTTT.